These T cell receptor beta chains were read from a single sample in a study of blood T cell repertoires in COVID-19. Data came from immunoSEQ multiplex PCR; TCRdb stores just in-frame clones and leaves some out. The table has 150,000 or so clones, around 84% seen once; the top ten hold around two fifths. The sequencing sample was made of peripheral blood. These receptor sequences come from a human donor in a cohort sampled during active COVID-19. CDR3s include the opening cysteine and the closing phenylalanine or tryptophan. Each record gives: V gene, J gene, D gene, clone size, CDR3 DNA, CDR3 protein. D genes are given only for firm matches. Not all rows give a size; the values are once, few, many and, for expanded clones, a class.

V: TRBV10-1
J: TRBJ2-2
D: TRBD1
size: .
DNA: TGCGCCAGCAGCAGACAGGGGAGCACCGGGGAGCTGTTTTTT
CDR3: CASSRQGSTGELFF

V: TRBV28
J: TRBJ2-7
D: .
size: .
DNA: TGTGCCAGCAGTTCCCGACGGACCGGGATGGCTTCCTACGAGCAGTACTTC
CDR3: CASSSRRTGMASYEQYF

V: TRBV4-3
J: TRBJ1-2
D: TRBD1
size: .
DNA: TGCGCCAGCAGCCCATCGGGACAGGGGAGTTGGGGCTACACCTTC
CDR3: CASSPSGQGSWGYTF

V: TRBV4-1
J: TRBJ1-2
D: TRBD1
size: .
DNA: TGCGCCAGCAGCCCCGAGGGAACAGGGGGTTCCTATGGCTACACCTTC
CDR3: CASSPEGTGGSYGYTF

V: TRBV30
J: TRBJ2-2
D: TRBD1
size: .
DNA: TGTGCCTGGATCCCTAAGGACAGGATAAACACCGGGGAGCTGTTTTTT
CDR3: CAWIPKDRINTGELFF

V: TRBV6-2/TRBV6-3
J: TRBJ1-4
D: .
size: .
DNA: TGTGCCAGCAGTTACTCAGGAGGAAAACTGTTTTTT
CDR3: CASSYSGGKLFF

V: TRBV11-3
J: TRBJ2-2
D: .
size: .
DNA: TGTGCCAGCAGCTTGACAGGGAGGTCCGGGGAGCTGTTTTTT
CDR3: CASSLTGRSGELFF

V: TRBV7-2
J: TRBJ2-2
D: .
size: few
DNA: TGTGCCAGCACCAGTGTGAAAAACACCGGGGAGCTGTTTTTT
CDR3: CASTSVKNTGELFF

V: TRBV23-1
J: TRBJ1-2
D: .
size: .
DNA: TGCGCCAGCAGTCTCCATAAAGTCAGGGCCCACTATGGCTACACCTTC
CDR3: CASSLHKVRAHYGYTF

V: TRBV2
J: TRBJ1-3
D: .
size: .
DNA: TGTGCCAGCGAACCCGGCGGACTGGGCGGAAACACCATATATTTT
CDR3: CASEPGGLGGNTIYF

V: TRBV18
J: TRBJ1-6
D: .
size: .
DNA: TGTGCCAGCTCACCACTTGCCCCCTTAGTCTCACCCCTCCACTTT
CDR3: CASSPLAPLVSPLHF

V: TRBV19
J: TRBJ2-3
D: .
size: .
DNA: TGTGCCAGTGCTAGCGTCGGGCCTAGCACAGATACGCAGTATTTT
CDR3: CASASVGPSTDTQYF